The TCR beta chain under discussion was sequenced for a study of B cell selection in AIRE deficiency. Notes on this clone: Its antigen is not known.

The sorted conventional CD4 T cells were gated as CD4+CD127+. Controls came from healthy donors unrelated to patients. Produced via immunoSEQ multiplex PCR; TCRdb's table is partial and in-frame only. Of about 25,000 clones in the sample, approximately 96% were seen once. Findings of the study overall: Only TCRbeta was sequenced; around 37% of shared healthy Treg sequences appeared in Tconv. Of around 3,700 shared Treg TCRbeta sequences, around 30% were healthy-donor-only and about 9% patient-only.

CDR3 length: 16 residues. Germline V gene data show CDR1 as SGHRS and CDR2 as YFSETQ. Trimming removed 0 bases from V and 3 bases from J, with 13 bases in between. The chain recombines TRBV5-1 with TRBJ1-3; a possible D gene is TRBD1 (6 bases). Sequenced material: CD4+CD127+ conventional T cells sorted from PBMCs. This sequence originates from a human donor in good health. The CDR3 coding sequence is TGCGCCAGCAGCTTGGATACAGGGTATTTTGGAAACACCATATATTTT. It encodes CASSLDTGYFGNTIYF.